Reported below is one T cell receptor (beta chain). These data come from a study of T-cell reconstitution after alpha-beta-depleted transplantation in children. Looked up from germline, CDR1 is SGHRS and CDR2 is YFSETQ. This CDR3 has 17 amino acids. Trimming took 0 bases from V and 4 from J, leaving 16 bases between them. As it was prepared, the TCRbeta library received unique molecular identifiers. MiXCR, applied by TCRdb to the PCR reads, yields one record per CDR3 protein. The sample includes roughly 200,000 distinct CDR3 sequences, about 6.3% of them seen just once. The source was PBMCs from the stem cell graft donor, collected from the stem cell graft. The clonotype comes from a human donor who donated a stem cell graft to a child with Wiskott-Aldrich syndrome. The V and J genes are TRBV5-1 and TRBJ2-2; a possible D gene is TRBD2 (7 bases). CDR3 nucleotides: TGCGCCAGCAGCTTGGATGCGGGGGCGCGGGGCACCGGGGAGCTGTTTTTT. This translates into CASSLDAGARGTGELFF.